What follows are 16 T cell receptor beta chains derived from one specimen sequenced in a study of T cell responses to AZD1222 COVID-19 vaccine. The assay was immunoSEQ multiplex PCR, and TCRdb's table has in-frame clones only and misses some. This sample has some 150,000 clones, with about 90% found just once. The specimen was peripheral blood, collected on day 0 of AZD1222 vaccination. These TCRs come from an adult in good health.

This clone was seen a handful of times. The chain carries TRBV20-1 and TRBJ1-2; weak D call: TRBD1 (5 bases). The CDR3 consists of 18 residues. CDR1 is DFQATT, CDR2 SNEGSKA, per germline (reference sequence). Trimming stripped 3 bases from V and 6 bases from J, with 29 bases between. In DNA form, the CDR3 reads TGCAGTGCTAGTCGCCCTGTGGTGGAGGGACGGGTTTATCATGGCTACACCTTC. It codes for CSASRPVVEGRVYHGYTF.

The CDR3 DNA reads as TGTGCCAGTAGTAATCGCAGGGATGACGGCTACACCTTC. Encoded protein: CASSNRRDDGYTF. The V call is TRBV19, the J call TRBJ1-2; D perhaps matches TRBD1 (5 bases). V dropped 4 bases and J dropped 8 bases, with 14 bases sitting between them. The CDR3 contains 13 residues. Germline CDR1 reads LNHDA; CDR2 reads SQIVND (reference sequence).

This clone appeared once. The chain has TRBV5-1 and TRBJ2-5; 9 positions agree with TRBD1. The CDR3 is 15 amino acids. Germline V gene sequence: CDR1 SGHRS, CDR2 YFSETQ. Trimming cost V 4 bases and J 9 bases; bases outside gene matches: 13. CDR3 DNA sequence: TGCGCCAGCAGCCCCGGGGGACAGGGCGGGCGGTCCCAGTACTTC. It specifies CASSPGGQGGRSQYF.

The chain links TRBV13 to TRBJ2-3; D not resolved. Germline values: CDR1 PRHDT, CDR2 FYEKMQ (reference sequence). The length of the CDR3 is 11 residues. V was clipped by 5 bases and J by 3 bases, with 3 bases between them. The CDR3 spells CASSSTDTQYF. Written as DNA, the CDR3 is TGTGCCAGCAGCAGTACAGATACGCAGTATTTT.

This chain joins TRBV6-5 and TRBJ2-7; D remains unclear. Germline assignment: CDR1 MNHEY and CDR2 SVGAGI. V shed 2 bases and J shed 7 bases, with 18 bases lying between them. This CDR3 region has 15 residues. The CDR3 is CASSYVRPFEGEQYF. Here the CDR3 DNA reads TGTGCCAGCAGTTACGTGAGACCATTCGAAGGGGAGCAGTACTTC.

This clone was seen once. The chain couples TRBV30 to TRBJ1-5; TRBD1 might be the D (5 bases). The germline CDR1 and CDR2 sequences are GTSNPN and SVGIG (reference sequence). The CDR3 extends over 14 amino acids. Trimming removed 4 bases from V and 6 bases from J, with 16 bases in between. In nucleotides, the CDR3 is TGTGCCTGGAAATCAGGGAGCTGTGTTCAGCCCCAGCATTTT. This codes for CAWKSGSCVQPQHF.

The chain couples TRBV12-3 or TRBV12-4 to TRBJ1-2; no clear D. V lost 1 base to trimming and J lost 8 bases, with 11 bases between them. This CDR3 comprises 13 residues. The CDR3 region is CASSLGGLGGYTF. The DNA of the CDR3 is TGTGCCAGCAGTTTAGGTGGTCTTGGGGGCTACACCTTC.

This rearrangement joins TRBV5-1 to TRBJ1-1; possible D gene TRBD1, 5 bases. CDR3 length: 15 residues. Germline CDR1 and CDR2: SGHRS and YFSETQ. Trimming pared 4 bases from V and 1 base from J, leaving 14 bases between. The CDR3 spells CASSGGDGPNTEAFF. The CDR3 coding sequence is TGCGCCAGCAGCGGGGGTGACGGACCGAACACTGAAGCTTTCTTT.

This chain uses TRBV9 with TRBJ2-7; 10 bases match TRBD2. With 0 bases clipped from V and 3 bases from J, the junction kept 3 bases outside the gene matches. Germline CDR1 is SGDLS and CDR2 is YYNGEE. The CDR3 sequence is 15 residues long. As DNA, the CDR3 is TGTGCCAGCAGCGTAGGAGTAGCGGGAGGCTACGAGCAGTACTTC. Protein sequence: CASSVGVAGGYEQYF.

The chain has TRBV18 and TRBJ2-1; D gene unclear. The CDR3 totals 13 residues. The V end lost 2 bases, the J end lost 6 bases, and 8 bases lay between the germline ends. Germline CDR1 is KGHSH and CDR2 is LQKENI. CDR3 sequence: CASSPSGFNEQFF. As DNA, the CDR3 is TGTGCCAGCTCACCATCTGGATTCAATGAGCAGTTCTTC.

The rearrangement links TRBV2 to TRBJ1-3; 10 nucleotides line up with TRBD1. Germline CDR1 and CDR2: SNHLY and FYNNEI. The V segment lost 5 bases and the J segment 3 bases; nucleotides outside the gene matches: 7. CDR3 length: 16 amino acids. In DNA, the CDR3 is TGTGCCAGCAGTTCGACAGGGGGCAGGGGTGGAAACACCATATATTTT. Encoded protein: CASSSTGGRGGNTIYF. Filled out from reference TRBV2 and TRBJ1-3, the complete variable domain reads EPEVTQTPSHQVTQMGQEVILRCVPISNHLYFYWYRQILGQKVEFLVSFYNNEISEKSEIFDDQFSVERPDGSNFTLKIRSTKLEDSAMYFCASSSTGGRGGNTIYFGEGSWLTVV.

The genes are TRBV2 and TRBJ2-3; 8 bases align to TRBD1. V was pared by 4 bases and J by 2 bases, with 14 bases of the junction left unmatched. The germline V gene has CDR1 SNHLY and CDR2 FYNNEI. This CDR3 has 18 amino acids. CDR3 residues: CASSASAKQGDPTDTQYF. The CDR3 DNA follows: TGTGCCAGCAGTGCTTCAGCAAAACAGGGGGACCCCACAGATACGCAGTATTTT. Looking up the rest from reference TRBV2 and TRBJ2-3 gives the full variable domain: EPEVTQTPSHQVTQMGQEVILRCVPISNHLYFYWYRQILGQKVEFLVSFYNNEISEKSEIFDDQFSVERPDGSNFTLKIRSTKLEDSAMYFCASSASAKQGDPTDTQYFGPGTRLTVL.

The chain employs TRBV3-1 (or the pseudogene TRBV3-2) and TRBJ2-6; tentatively, D is TRBD1 (7 bases). V was cut by 5 bases and J by 4 bases, with 21 bases left in between. The length of the CDR3 is 18 residues. Germline V gene lookup returns CDR1 LGHDT and CDR2 YNNKEL (reference sequence). This CDR3 is CASSSRGDPSFGANVLTF. The CDR3 DNA reads as TGTGCCAGCAGCTCCAGGGGGGACCCTTCTTTCGGGGCCAACGTCCTGACTTTC.

This sequence joins TRBV5-4 and TRBJ1-3, with D tentatively TRBD1 (5 bases). V lost 1 base, J lost 4 bases, and 9 bases lay in between. This CDR3 region has 14 residues. CDR1 and CDR2 (germline): SGHNT, YYREEE (reference sequence). This chain's CDR3 is CASSLTGGGNTIYF. The CDR3 DNA follows: TGTGCCAGCAGCTTGACAGGAGGAGGAAACACCATATATTTT.

The CDR3 spells CASSFVVSSGNTIYF. CDR3 in DNA: TGTGCCAGCAGCTTCGTGGTAAGCTCTGGAAACACCATATATTTT. The gene calls are TRBV5-5 and TRBJ1-3; D call uncertain. The CDR3 totals 15 residues. The germline V gene has CDR1 SGHKS and CDR2 YYEKEE (reference sequence). V lost 2 bases and J lost 0, with 9 bases in between.

Only a few counts were recorded for this clone. The rearrangement joins TRBV2 to TRBJ1-1, with D uncertain. The CDR3 has 13 residues. Per the germline V gene, CDR1 is SNHLY and CDR2 is FYNNEI. Trimming stripped 4 bases from V and 4 bases from J, with 10 bases between. The CDR3 bases are TGTGCCAGCAGTGTCGAAGGTTTCACTGAAGCTTTCTTT. This codes for CASSVEGFTEAFF.